This T cell receptor (beta chain) originates from a study of T cell responses to AZD1222 COVID-19 vaccine. This table comes from immunoSEQ multiplex PCR, and its TCRdb copy is limited to in-frame clones, with some not included. The sample has about 150,000 clones, around 87% seen once; the top ten hold approximately 9.1%. Samples with a second dose at about 4 or about 12 weeks were pooled together. Whole-study findings and limits: Just six people given AZD1222 tested seropositive at baseline. Spike-wide vaccine-associated CD4 TCRs dominated at 160-218 and 743-854.

With respect to this clone: What it binds is unknown.

The CDR3 consists of 14 residues. Germline lookup yields CDR1 LGHNA and CDR2 YNFKEQ. The V end lost 1 base, the J end lost 9 bases, and 13 bases lay between the germline ends. The sequence came from an adult who received the AZD1222 COVID-19 vaccine. This sample comprised peripheral blood, obtained 28 days after the second AZD1222 dose. V usage is TRBV4-2 and J usage is TRBJ2-1, with D maybe TRBD2 (6 bases). CDR3 in DNA: TGTGCCAGCAGCCAAGGGGACTTAAGGCTTGAGCAGTTCTTC. Amino acids: CASSQGDLRLEQFF.